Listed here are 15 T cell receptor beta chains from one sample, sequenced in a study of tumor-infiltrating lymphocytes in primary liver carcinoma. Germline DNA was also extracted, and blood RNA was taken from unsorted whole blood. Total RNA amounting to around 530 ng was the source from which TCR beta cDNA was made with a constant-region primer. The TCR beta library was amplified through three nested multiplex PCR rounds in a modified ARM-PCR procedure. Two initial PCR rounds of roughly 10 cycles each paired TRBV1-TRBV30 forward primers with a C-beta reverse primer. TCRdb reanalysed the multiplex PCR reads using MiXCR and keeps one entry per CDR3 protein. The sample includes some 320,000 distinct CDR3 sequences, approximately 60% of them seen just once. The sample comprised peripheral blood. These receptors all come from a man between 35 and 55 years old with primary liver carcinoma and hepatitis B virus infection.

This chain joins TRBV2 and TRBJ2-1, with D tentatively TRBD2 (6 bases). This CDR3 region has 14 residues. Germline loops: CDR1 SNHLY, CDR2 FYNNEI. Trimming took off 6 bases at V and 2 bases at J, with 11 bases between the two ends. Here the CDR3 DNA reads TGTGCCAGCAGAAAGGAGGGAACCTACAATGAGCAGTTCTTC. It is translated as CASRKEGTYNEQFF.

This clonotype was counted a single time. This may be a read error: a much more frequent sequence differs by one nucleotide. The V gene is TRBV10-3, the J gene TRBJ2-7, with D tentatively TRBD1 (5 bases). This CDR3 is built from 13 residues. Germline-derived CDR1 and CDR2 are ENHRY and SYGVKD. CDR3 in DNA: TGTGCCATCAGTTTGACAGAAGCCTACGAGCAGCACTTC. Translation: CAISLTEAYEQHF.

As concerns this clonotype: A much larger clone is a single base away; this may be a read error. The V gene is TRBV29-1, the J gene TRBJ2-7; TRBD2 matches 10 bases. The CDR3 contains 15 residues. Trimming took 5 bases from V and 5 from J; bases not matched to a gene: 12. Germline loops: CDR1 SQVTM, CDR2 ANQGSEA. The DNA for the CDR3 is TGCAGCGTTATCTTAGCGGGAGGCCTGAGAAACGAGCAGTACTTC. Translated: CSVILAGGLRNEQYF.

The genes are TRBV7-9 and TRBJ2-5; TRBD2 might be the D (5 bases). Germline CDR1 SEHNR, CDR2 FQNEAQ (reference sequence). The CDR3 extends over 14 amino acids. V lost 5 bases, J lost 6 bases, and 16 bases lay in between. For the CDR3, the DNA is TGTGCCAGCAGCCGTCTACTAGAATCTCAGACCCAGTACTTC. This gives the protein CASSRLLESQTQYF.

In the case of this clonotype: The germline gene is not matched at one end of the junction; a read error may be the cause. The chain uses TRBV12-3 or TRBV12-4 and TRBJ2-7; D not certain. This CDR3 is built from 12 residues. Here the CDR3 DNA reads TGTGCCAGCAGTTTCCCGGCCTACGAGCGGTACTTC. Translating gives CASSFPAYERYF.

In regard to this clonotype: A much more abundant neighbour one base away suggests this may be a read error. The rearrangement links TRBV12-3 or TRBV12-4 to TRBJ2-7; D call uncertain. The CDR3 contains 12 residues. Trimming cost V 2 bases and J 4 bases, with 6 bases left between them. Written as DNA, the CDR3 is TGTGCCAGCAGTTTATTGAGGTACGAGCAGTACTTC. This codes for CASSLLRYEQYF.

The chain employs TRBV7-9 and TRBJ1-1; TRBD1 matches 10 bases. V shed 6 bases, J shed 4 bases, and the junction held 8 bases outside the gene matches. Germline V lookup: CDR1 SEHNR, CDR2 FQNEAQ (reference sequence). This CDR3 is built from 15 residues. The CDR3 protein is CASSPWTGGPTEAFF. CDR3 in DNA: TGTGCCAGCAGTCCTTGGACAGGGGGACCCACTGAAGCTTTCTTT.

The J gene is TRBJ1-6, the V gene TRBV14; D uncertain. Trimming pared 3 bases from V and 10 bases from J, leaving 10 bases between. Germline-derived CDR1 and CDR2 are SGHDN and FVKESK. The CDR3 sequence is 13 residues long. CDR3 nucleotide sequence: TGTGCCAGCAGCCAGGAGGGATTCTCACCCCTCCACTTT. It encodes CASSQEGFSPLHF.

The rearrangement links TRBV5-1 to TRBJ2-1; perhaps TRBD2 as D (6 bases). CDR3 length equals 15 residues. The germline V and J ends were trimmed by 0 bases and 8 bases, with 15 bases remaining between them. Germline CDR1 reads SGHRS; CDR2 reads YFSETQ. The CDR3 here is CASSLVTTGSHEQFF. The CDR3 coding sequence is TGCGCCAGCAGCTTGGTTACTACCGGGAGCCATGAGCAGTTCTTC.

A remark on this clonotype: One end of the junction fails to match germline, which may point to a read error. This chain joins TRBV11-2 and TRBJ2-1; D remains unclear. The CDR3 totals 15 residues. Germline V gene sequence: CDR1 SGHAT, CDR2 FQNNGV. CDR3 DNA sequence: TGTGCCAGCAGCTTAGTGCACTCCTCCTACAATAAGCAGTTCTTC. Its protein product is CASSLVHSSYNKQFF.

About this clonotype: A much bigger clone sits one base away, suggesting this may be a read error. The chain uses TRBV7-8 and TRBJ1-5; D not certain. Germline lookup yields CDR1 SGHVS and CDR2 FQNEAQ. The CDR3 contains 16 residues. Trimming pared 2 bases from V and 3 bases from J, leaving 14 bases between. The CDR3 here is CASSLRPGDTNQPQHF. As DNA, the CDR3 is TGTGCCAGCAGCTTAAGGCCCGGGGATACCAATCAGCCCCAGCATTTT.

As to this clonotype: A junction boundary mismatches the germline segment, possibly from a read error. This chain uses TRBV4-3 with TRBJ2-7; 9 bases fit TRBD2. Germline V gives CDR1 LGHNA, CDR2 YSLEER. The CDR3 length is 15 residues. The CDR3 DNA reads TGCGCCAACAGCCAAGCGGTAGCGGGGGTTTACGAGCAGTACTTC. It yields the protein CANSQAVAGVYEQYF.

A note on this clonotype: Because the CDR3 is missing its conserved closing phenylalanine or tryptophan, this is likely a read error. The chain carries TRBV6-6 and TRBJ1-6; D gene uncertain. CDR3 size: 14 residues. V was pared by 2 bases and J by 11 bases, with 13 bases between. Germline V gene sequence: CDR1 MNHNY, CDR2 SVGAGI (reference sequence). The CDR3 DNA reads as TGTGCCAGCAGTTACCTCGGCCAGACGACACCCCTCCACCTT. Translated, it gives CASSYLGQTTPLHL.

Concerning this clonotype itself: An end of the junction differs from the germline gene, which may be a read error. The CDR3 protein is CASYRQTGAMNTEVFF. For the CDR3, the DNA is TGTGCCAGCTATCGCCAAACAGGCGCGATGAACACTGAAGTTTTCTTT. The chain uses TRBV7-9 and TRBJ1-1; possible D gene TRBD1, 5 bases. Germline CDR1 is SEHNR and CDR2 is FQNEAQ (reference sequence). The CDR3 consists of 16 residues.

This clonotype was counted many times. The CDR3 sequence is CASRANRGNGYTF. The CDR3 region has the DNA TGTGCCAGCAGAGCCAACAGGGGGAATGGCTACACCTTC. This rearrangement joins TRBV6-5 to TRBJ1-2; 8 positions match TRBD1. Germline trimming cut 6 bases from V and 6 bases from J; bases unmatched to any gene: 6. This CDR3 region has 13 residues. CDR1 and CDR2 from the germline V gene are MNHEY and SVGAGI.